The source of this T cell receptor beta chain is a study of CD8+ T cells in alopecia areata. General observations from the study: In scalp samples, resident alphabeta T cells of normal skin are also sequenced. Mice gave a clearer picture of TCR sharing than patients did, possibly for HLA-related reasons. Persistence during tofacitinib was seen for many expanded lesional clones in scalp and blood. Having one nonresponder leaves uncertain how baseline CD8+ expansion relates to response.

Treatment specified: oral pan-JAK inhibitor, 5-10 mg twice daily. CDR3 size: 13 residues. Trimming took 4 bases from V and 6 from J, leaving 12 bases between them. The germline V gene encodes CDR1 SGHDT and CDR2 YYEEEE. Worth noting for this clone: Its target is not known.

The authors extracted RNA and reverse transcribed it into cDNA as the sequencing template. Here immunoSEQ multiplex PCR was the method, and the copy in TCRdb shows in-frame clones only, minus some. Of about 140,000 clones listed, 70% to 90% are singletons. The input for sequencing was CD8+ T cells sorted from blood, taken at week 4, from a patient treated with tofacitinib. The source is a human donor with alopecia areata. The rearrangement links TRBV5-6 to TRBJ2-3; D gene unclear. The CDR3 coding sequence is TGTGCCAGCAGCCGAACGACATCGGATACGCAGTATTTT. Its translation is CASSRTTSDTQYF.